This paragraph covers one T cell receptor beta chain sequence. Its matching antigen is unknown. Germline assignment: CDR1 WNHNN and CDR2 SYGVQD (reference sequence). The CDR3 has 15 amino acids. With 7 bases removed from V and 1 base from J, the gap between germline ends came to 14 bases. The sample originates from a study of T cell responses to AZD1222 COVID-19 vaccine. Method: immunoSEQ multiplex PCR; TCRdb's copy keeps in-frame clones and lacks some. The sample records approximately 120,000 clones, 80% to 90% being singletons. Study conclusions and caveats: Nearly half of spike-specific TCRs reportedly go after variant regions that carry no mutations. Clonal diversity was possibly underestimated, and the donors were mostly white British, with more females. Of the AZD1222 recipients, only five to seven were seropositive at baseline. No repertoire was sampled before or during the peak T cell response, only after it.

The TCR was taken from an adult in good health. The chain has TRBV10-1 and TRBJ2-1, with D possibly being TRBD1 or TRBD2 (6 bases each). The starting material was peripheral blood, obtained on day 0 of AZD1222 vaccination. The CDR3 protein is CASTEGGPSYNEQFF. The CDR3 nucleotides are TGCGCCAGCACTGAAGGGGGGCCGTCCTACAATGAGCAGTTCTTC.